One and the same sample provided the 9 T cell receptor beta chains below, sequenced in a study of shared T cell receptors in the human thymus. Profiling relied on immunoSEQ multiplex PCR, and the TCRdb table lists in-frame clones only, not all of them. The top ten hold approximately 0.01% of the sample, which has some 760,000 clones, roughly 85% seen once. The sample also formed part of further work on human thymus T cells.

The sample consisted of thymocytes. The receptors derive from a girl under three years old with a congenital heart defect.

This clone was counted a single time. The CDR3 protein is CASSQRTGLDTQYF. As DNA, the CDR3 is TGCGCCAGCAGCCAAAGGACAGGGCTGGATACGCAGTATTTT. J is TRBJ2-3 and V is TRBV4-1, with 8 bases fitting TRBD1. This CDR3 is built from 14 residues. Trimming cost V 2 bases and J 6 bases; bases outside gene matches: 4. Germline V gene sequence: CDR1 MGHRA, CDR2 YSYEKL.

The gene calls are TRBV12-5 and TRBJ2-3, with TRBD1 matching 10 bases. This CDR3 contains 17 residues. V was pared by 7 bases and J by 4 bases, with 14 bases of the junction left unmatched. Per germline, CDR1 LGHNT and CDR2 FRNRAP. DNA of the CDR3: TGTGCTAGTGCCCCTCCCAGCGGGACAGGGGAGCCAGATACGCAGTATTTT. It specifies CASAPPSGTGEPDTQYF.

J is TRBJ2-7 and V is TRBV12-5; D is unresolved. V was trimmed by 5 bases and J by 2 bases, leaving 4 bases between them. CDR1 and CDR2 (germline): LGHNT, FRNRAP. This CDR3 comprises 11 residues. The CDR3 here is CASGPTYEQYF. The CDR3 coding sequence is TGTGCTAGTGGTCCAACCTACGAGCAGTACTTC.

The V gene is TRBV29-1, the J gene TRBJ1-2; TRBD1 agrees at 10 bases. Unmatched junction bases numbered 6, after V lost 4 bases and J lost 4 bases. The CDR3 runs 14 residues. Germline CDR1 and CDR2: SQVTM and ANQGSEA. Here the CDR3 reads CSVGTGQGTYGYTF. The CDR3, as DNA: TGCAGCGTTGGTACGGGACAGGGGACCTATGGCTACACCTTC.

CDR3 sequence reads: CASSEAPLAGGSSYNEQFF. As DNA, the CDR3 is TGTGCCAGCAGTGAAGCGCCCCTAGCGGGGGGGAGCTCCTACAATGAGCAGTTCTTC. This sequence joins TRBV6-1 and TRBJ2-1, with 12 positions matching TRBD2. Germline-derived CDR1 and CDR2 are MNHNS and SASEGT. The trim removed 0 bases at V and 0 bases at J, leaving 6 bases unmatched. The CDR3 loop spans 19 amino acids.

The J gene is TRBJ2-1, the V gene TRBV6-6; TRBD2 agrees at 9 bases. V shed 7 bases, J shed 8 bases, and the junction held 15 bases outside the gene matches. The CDR3 is 16 residues long. Germline V gene lookup returns CDR1 MNHNY and CDR2 SVGAGI (reference sequence). The DNA for the CDR3 is TGTGCCAGCAACCCTCGAGATCGCGGGGGGGCCTATGAGCAGTTCTTC. It specifies CASNPRDRGGAYEQFF.

The chain carries TRBV5-5 and TRBJ2-7; D unclear. Trimming shortened V by 4 bases and J by 2 bases, and 16 bases separated the two germline ends. The CDR3 covers 15 residues. Germline CDR1 reads SGHKS; CDR2 reads YYEKEE (reference sequence). In DNA form, the CDR3 reads TGTGCCAGCAGCCCCCCGGGTAAAAATACCTACGAGCAGTACTTC. Amino acids: CASSPPGKNTYEQYF.

The chain has TRBV25-1 and TRBJ1-1; 8 bases are shared with TRBD1. The germline CDR1 and CDR2 sequences are MGHDK and SYGVNS. The V gene end was trimmed by 2 bases and the J gene end by 0 bases; junction bases not matched to a gene: 8. The CDR3 contains 17 residues. The CDR3 DNA follows: TGTGCCAGCAGTGAAGGGGACAGGTTGATTATGAACACTGAAGCTTTCTTT. It is translated as CASSEGDRLIMNTEAFF.

The chain couples TRBV11-1 to TRBJ1-2; D unclear. This CDR3 has 18 residues. With 1 base removed from V and 3 bases from J, the gap between germline ends came to 21 bases. From germline, CDR1 is SGHAT and CDR2 FQDESV (reference sequence). The CDR3 region has the DNA TGTGCCAGCAGCTTAGACAAAGAGTTTCAGAAGGGAGACTATGGCTACACCTTC. Translating gives CASSLDKEFQKGDYGYTF.